This T cell receptor (beta chain) was captured in a study of human T cells and chemical hapten exposure. Across the whole study: TCR yields per sample varied mostly from small pooled library volume differences. Overall study findings and caveats: DPC sensitization produced no change in TCRs with frequency above 1 in 1000.

J gave up 6 bases and V 3 bases, and 9 bases lay outside the gene matches. The CDR3 is 15 amino acids. The germline V gene has CDR1 SNHLY and CDR2 FYNNEI. This clonotype was detected ten times or more. Its antigen is still unknown. Time point defined: healthy volunteer bleed at 2 weeks. Unfractionated whole blood was the source from which total RNA was extracted. Individual cDNA molecules (in the library) carried attached unique molecular identifiers. As originally analysed: The median was around 88,000 TCRs per sample, ranging roughly 23,224 to 690,600. TCRdb fed the RACE reads into MiXCR, producing one record per CDR3 protein. TCRdb's processing, not the study's, gives the V and J calls here. The data contain approximately 97,000 distinct CDR3 sequences, about 8.6% of them singletons.

Sequenced material: whole blood. V is TRBV2 and J is TRBJ1-1; 8 nucleotides align to TRBD1. The source is a female donor in good health. Some clones in this sample may be carry-over from other donors' samples. CDR3 nucleotide sequence: TGTGCCAGCAGTGACAGGACAGGGACGAAGGCTGAAGCTTTCTTT. Translating gives CASSDRTGTKAEAFF.